Below, 29 T cell receptor beta chains from the same sample are listed, as sequenced in a study of T-cell memory formation after mild COVID-19. TCRdb reanalysed the 5' RACE reads using MiXCR and keeps one entry per CDR3 protein. This table holds around 260,000 distinct CDR3 sequences, roughly 17% found once. Sequenced: PBMCs or a T cell subset sorted from them (not recorded which). The receptors originated from a man aged 18-30 years who had mild COVID-19 (a few samples of this study predate the infection). Cell type and time point are not known.

The rearrangement uses TRBV20-1 and TRBJ1-3; D remains ambiguous. The CDR3 length is 15 residues. Per germline, CDR1 DFQATT and CDR2 SNEGSKA (reference sequence). Deletions cut 0 bases from V and 0 bases from J, with 9 bases between. The CDR3 here is CSARDRRSSGNTIYF. CDR3 in DNA: TGCAGTGCTAGAGATCGGCGAAGCTCTGGAAACACCATATATTTT.

This clonotype showed up just a few times. The genes are TRBV4-1 and TRBJ1-6; a weak D match, TRBD1 (6 bases). The CDR3 is made up of 15 amino acids. With 4 bases removed from V and 6 bases from J, the gap between germline ends came to 13 bases. Germline V gives CDR1 MGHRA, CDR2 YSYEKL. The CDR3: CASSPRGGGNSPLHF. The CDR3 DNA is TGCGCCAGCAGCCCACGGGGAGGGGGTAATTCACCCCTCCACTTT.

In this sample, this clonotype turned up a few times. The rearrangement links TRBV7-9 to TRBJ1-2, with a weak D call TRBD1 (6 bases). CDR3 length equals 15 residues. Trimming took 5 bases from V and 2 from J, leaving 15 bases between them. Germline V gene lookup returns CDR1 SEHNR and CDR2 FQNEAQ (reference sequence). The CDR3 coding sequence is TGTGCCAGCAGCCGAAACGTACAGGGAAACTATGGCTACACCTTC. Residues: CASSRNVQGNYGYTF. The variable domain in full, completed from reference TRBV7-9 and TRBJ1-2, reads DTGVSQNPRHKITKRGQNVTFRCDPISEHNRLYWYRQTLGQGPEFLTYFQNEAQLEKSRLLSDRFSAERPKGSFSTLEIQRTEQGDSAMYLCASSRNVQGNYGYTFGSGTRLTVV.

This clonotype was detected a few times. This chain joins TRBV5-5 and TRBJ1-3; no clear D gene. Germline V gene data show CDR1 as SGHKS and CDR2 as YYEKEE (reference sequence). This CDR3 has 14 residues. V was trimmed by 0 bases and J by 4 bases, leaving 8 bases between them. The CDR3 sequence: CASSLVREGNTIYF. The DNA for the CDR3 is TGTGCCAGCAGCTTGGTTAGGGAGGGAAACACCATATATTTT.

In DNA form, the CDR3 reads TGTGCCAGCAGCGCCGGGACATCGAAGACCCAGTACTTC. As protein: CASSAGTSKTQYF. The chain recombines TRBV6-5 with TRBJ2-5, with D possibly matching TRBD1 (6 bases). The CDR3 spans 13 residues. The V gene lost 6 bases and the J gene lost 6 bases, with 14 bases spanning the gap. In germline, CDR1 is MNHEY, CDR2 SVGAGI.

The chain joins TRBV7-2 to TRBJ2-7; no definite D call. The length of the CDR3 is 14 residues. V lost 1 base and J lost 3, with 10 bases in between. In germline, CDR1 is SGHTA, CDR2 FQGNSA. CDR3 coding DNA: TGTGCCAGCAGCTTAGGGGCCCCTAGCTACGAGCAGTACTTC. Amino acids: CASSLGAPSYEQYF. Complete variable domain (other parts from reference TRBV7-2 and TRBJ2-7): GAGVSQSPSNKVTEKGKDVELRCDPISGHTALYWYRQSLGQGLEFLIYFQGNSAPDKSGLPSDRFSAERTGGSVSTLTIQRTQQEDSAVYLCASSLGAPSYEQYFGPGTRLTVT.

This clonotype has just a few counts. The rearrangement joins TRBV4-2 to TRBJ2-1; 9 bases fit TRBD2. Germline trimming cut 5 bases from V and 5 bases from J; bases unmatched to any gene: 10. The CDR3 sequence is 16 residues long. Germline-derived CDR1 and CDR2 are LGHNA and YNFKEQ. CDR3 coding DNA: TGTGCCAGCAGCTCCCGTGGGGCTAGCGGGGACAATGAGCAGTTCTTC. Its translation: CASSSRGASGDNEQFF.

This chain connects TRBV12-3 or TRBV12-4 to TRBJ2-7, with TRBD1 matching 10 bases. The trim removed 1 base at V and 4 bases at J, leaving 7 bases unmatched. This CDR3 region has 16 residues. The CDR3 is CASSLGAWGQGYEQYF. DNA of the CDR3: TGTGCCAGCAGTTTAGGGGCTTGGGGACAGGGGTACGAGCAGTACTTC.

This clonotype was seen ten or more times. This rearrangement joins TRBV12-3 or TRBV12-4 to TRBJ1-2, with D tentatively TRBD1 (6 bases). Deletions cut 8 bases from V and 7 bases from J, with 11 bases between. The CDR3 covers 11 residues. In DNA, the CDR3 is TGTGCCAGCTCGGGGGCAGCTGGCTACACCTTC. Residues: CASSGAAGYTF.

This clonotype was counted a few times. V gene TRBV24-1 combines with J gene TRBJ1-4, with unresolved D. This CDR3 region has 13 residues. Trimming removed 5 bases from V and 5 bases from J, with 8 bases in between. Germline V gene sequence: CDR1 KGHDR, CDR2 SFDVKD. CDR3 loop: CATSGGSNEKLFF. For the CDR3, the DNA is TGTGCCACCAGTGGCGGCTCAAATGAAAAACTGTTTTTT.

The V and J genes are TRBV20-1 and TRBJ2-7; D is tentatively TRBD1 or TRBD2 (5 bases each). This CDR3 spans 11 amino acids. CDR1 and CDR2 (germline): DFQATT, SNEGSKA (reference sequence). Trimming cost V 8 bases and J 6 bases, with 14 bases left between them. In nucleotides, the CDR3 is TGCAGTTCCGGGACCGCGGGCGAGCAGTACTTC. This translates into CSSGTAGEQYF.

This clonotype occurred once. This chain links TRBV7-8 with TRBJ2-7, with D uncertain. Looked up from germline, CDR1 is SGHVS and CDR2 is FQNEAQ. The CDR3 spans 13 residues. Deletions cut 1 base from V and 4 bases from J, with 8 bases between. CDR3 DNA sequence: TGTGCCAGCAGCTTAGTGGACGGGTACGAGCAGTACTTC. Translation: CASSLVDGYEQYF.

In its sample, this clonotype was seen many times. The chain carries TRBV20-1 and TRBJ1-1, with D maybe TRBD1 (6 bases). Trimming took off 7 bases at V and 4 bases at J, with 13 bases between the two ends. From germline, CDR1 is DFQATT and CDR2 SNEGSKA (reference sequence). This CDR3 contains 12 residues. DNA of the CDR3: TGCAGTGTAAACCCAGGGGTCACTGAAGCTTTCTTT. It encodes CSVNPGVTEAFF.

The chain is built from TRBV7-9 and TRBJ1-1; D call uncertain. The length of the CDR3 is 15 residues. Germline CDR1 SEHNR, CDR2 FQNEAQ (reference sequence). V was clipped by 4 bases and J by 1 base, with 13 bases between them. This chain's CDR3 is CASSSPYRKNTEAFF. CDR3 nucleotide sequence: TGTGCCAGCAGCTCCCCTTACAGAAAGAACACTGAAGCTTTCTTT. The whole variable domain, filled in from reference TRBV7-9 and TRBJ1-1, reads DTGVSQNPRHKITKRGQNVTFRCDPISEHNRLYWYRQTLGQGPEFLTYFQNEAQLEKSRLLSDRFSAERPKGSFSTLEIQRTEQGDSAMYLCASSSPYRKNTEAFFGQGTRLTVV.

At least ten counts were recorded for this clonotype. This chain links TRBV6-2 or TRBV6-3 with TRBJ2-2, with TRBD1 matching over 7 bases. The CDR3 sequence is 14 residues long. The germline V gene encodes CDR1 MNHEY and CDR2 SVGEGT. V lost 5 bases to trimming and J lost 4 bases; unmatched junction nucleotides: 4. The CDR3 here is CASSPDRATGELFF. Written as DNA, the CDR3 is TGTGCCAGCAGTCCCGACAGGGCCACCGGGGAGCTGTTTTTT.

This chain connects TRBV12-3 or TRBV12-4 to TRBJ2-4, with D possibly matching TRBD1 (6 bases). The germline V and J ends were trimmed by 2 bases and 0 bases, with 11 bases remaining between them. The CDR3 loop spans 16 amino acids. CDR3 residues: CASSLFEGEAKNIQYF. The CDR3 DNA sequence: TGTGCCAGCAGTTTATTTGAGGGGGAAGCCAAAAACATTCAGTACTTC.

The chain joins TRBV4-1 to TRBJ1-2; no clear D gene. Trimming took 2 bases from V and 8 from J, leaving 15 bases between them. CDR1 is MGHRA and CDR2 is YSYEKL in the germline V gene. The CDR3 covers 14 residues. The CDR3 is CASSQLFSLGGYTF. For the CDR3, the DNA is TGCGCCAGCAGCCAACTCTTCTCGCTGGGGGGCTACACCTTC.

This chain joins TRBV7-9 and TRBJ2-1; D ambiguous. This CDR3 contains 14 residues. V lost 4 bases and J 0 bases, leaving 7 bases between the germline ends. In germline, CDR1 is SEHNR, CDR2 FQNEAQ (reference sequence). The CDR3, as DNA: TGTGCCAGCAGCTCGGCTATCTCCTACAATGAGCAGTTCTTC. It translates to CASSSAISYNEQFF.

This clonotype was seen ten or more times. The chain carries TRBV7-2 and TRBJ1-6; tentative D call: TRBD1 (6 bases). The V gene's germline CDR1 is SGHTA and CDR2 FQGNSA. V lost 5 bases, J lost 9 bases, and 17 bases lay in between. This CDR3 spans 15 amino acids. The CDR3 protein is CASSGRDILSSPLHF. CDR3 sequence (DNA): TGTGCCAGCAGCGGCCGGGACATACTGAGTTCACCCCTCCACTTT.

This clonotype was seen once. The rearrangement links TRBV5-1 to TRBJ2-1; D unresolved. The V gene lost 3 bases and the J gene lost 8 bases, with 15 bases spanning the gap. Germline V CDR1 and CDR2: SGHRS, YFSETQ. CDR3 length: 14 amino acids. The chain's CDR3 is CASSSWSGADEQFF. The DNA for the CDR3 is TGCGCCAGCAGCTCTTGGTCGGGCGCGGATGAGCAGTTCTTC. Full variable domain (outside the CDR3, taken from reference TRBV5-1 and TRBJ2-1): KAGVTQTPRYLIKTRGQQVTLSCSPISGHRSVSWYQQTPGQGLQFLFEYFSETQRNKGNFPGRFSGRQFSNSRSEMNVSTLELGDSALYLCASSSWSGADEQFFGPGTRLTVL.

This clonotype was counted at least ten times. This chain uses TRBV5-1 with TRBJ1-1; a weak D match, TRBD1 (5 bases). V lost 2 bases and J 0 bases, leaving 8 bases between the germline ends. Germline V gives CDR1 SGHRS, CDR2 YFSETQ. The CDR3 covers 14 residues. The CDR3 DNA reads TGCGCCAGCAGCTTAAACAGGATGAACACTGAAGCTTTCTTT. Translation gives CASSLNRMNTEAFF.

The chain links TRBV10-3 to TRBJ2-7; the match to TRBD1 covers 9 bases. With 4 bases clipped from V and 6 bases from J, the junction kept 4 bases outside the gene matches. The V gene's germline CDR1 is ENHRY and CDR2 SYGVKD. The length of the CDR3 is 13 residues. The CDR3 region is CAISGTGEGEQYF. The CDR3 DNA follows: TGTGCCATCAGTGGGACAGGGGAGGGCGAGCAGTACTTC.

The chain links TRBV29-1 to TRBJ2-1; 11 nucleotides agree with TRBD2. The CDR3 contains 18 residues. The V gene end was trimmed by 4 bases and the J gene end by 1 base; junction bases not matched to a gene: 12. Germline CDR1 SQVTM, CDR2 ANQGSEA. The CDR3 sequence is CSVGTRGSGGVSYNEQFF. The DNA for the CDR3 is TGCAGCGTTGGCACCCGAGGTAGCGGGGGGGTTTCCTACAATGAGCAGTTCTTC.

This clonotype has more than one count but fewer than ten. The V call is TRBV4-1, the J call TRBJ1-2; 9 positions agree with TRBD1. Germline values: CDR1 MGHRA, CDR2 YSYEKL. The CDR3 has 14 residues. Trimming removed 5 bases from V and 6 bases from J; junction bases left unmatched: 7. DNA for the CDR3: TGCGCCAGCAGCGCCCCGGGACAGGGCGATGGCTACACCTTC. This translates into CASSAPGQGDGYTF.

The chain has TRBV6-5 and TRBJ1-2; tentative D call: TRBD1 (5 bases). Trimming took off 7 bases at V and 4 bases at J, with 16 bases between the two ends. CDR3 length: 14 amino acids. Germline loops: CDR1 MNHEY, CDR2 SVGAGI. The CDR3 here is CASTQGYGLYGYTF. CDR3 in DNA: TGTGCCAGCACCCAGGGTTATGGGCTCTATGGCTACACCTTC.

This clonotype came up a few times. Here the CDR3 reads CASINFPVRVEAGGELFF. Here the CDR3 DNA reads TGTGCCAGCATAAACTTCCCCGTGCGGGTTGAGGCCGGCGGGGAGCTGTTTTTT. The chain is built from TRBV6-2 or TRBV6-3 and TRBJ2-2, with D maybe TRBD2 (5 bases). Trimming removed 7 bases from V and 7 bases from J, with 28 bases in between. CDR3 length: 18 residues. Germline V gives CDR1 MNHEY, CDR2 SVGEGT.

This chain uses TRBV29-1 with TRBJ2-1, with 10 positions matching TRBD1. In germline, CDR1 is SQVTM, CDR2 ANQGSEA. Trimming at V came to 3 bases and at J to 3 bases, leaving 5 bases not matched to a gene. This CDR3 spans 15 amino acids. The CDR3 DNA reads TGCAGCGTTGAGGGCGGGACAGGGGTCTACAATGAGCAGTTCTTC. Translating it yields CSVEGGTGVYNEQFF.

The chain joins TRBV12-5 to TRBJ1-2; TRBD1 agrees at 9 bases. The germline V gene encodes CDR1 LGHNT and CDR2 FRNRAP. The CDR3 spans 16 residues. The J segment lost 4 bases and the V segment lost 8 bases, leaving 14 bases of the junction unmatched. The CDR3 is CASSPNTGGAGYGYTF. DNA of the CDR3: TGTGCTAGTTCCCCTAATACAGGGGGCGCGGGCTATGGCTACACCTTC. Filled out from reference TRBV12-5 and TRBJ1-2, the complete variable domain reads DARVTQTPRHKVTEMGQEVTMRCQPILGHNTVFWYRQTMMQGLELLAYFRNRAPLDDSGMPKDRFSAEMPDATLATLKIQPSEPRDSAVYFCASSPNTGGAGYGYTFGSGTRLTVV.

In its sample, this clonotype was seen a few times. CDR3 region: CASTGRDGHEAFF. In DNA form, the CDR3 reads TGTGCCAGCACCGGCCGGGACGGCCATGAAGCTTTCTTT. The chain uses TRBV5-4 and TRBJ1-1, with D perhaps matching TRBD1 (5 bases). The germline V gene encodes CDR1 SGHNT and CDR2 YYREEE (reference sequence). The CDR3 consists of 13 residues. Trimming cost V 6 bases and J 7 bases, with 16 bases left between them.